Only a few counts were recorded for the clone carrying this TCR beta chain. Its antigen is not identified. This specimen belongs to a study of blood T cells in healthy people across ages. Study results and limitations: Estimates drawn from one million T cells were deemed to understate diversity. More naive CD4+ cells and higher diversity marked long-lived donors relative to aged donors.

The germline CDR1 and CDR2 sequences are LNHNV and YYDKDF (reference sequence). The CDR3 runs 13 residues. The V gene lost 3 bases and the J gene lost 4 bases, with 9 bases spanning the gap. Then a second PCR, running roughly 6 to 12 cycles, was carried out with a sample-barcoded 5' primer and a J-beta primer mix. One entry per CDR3 protein results from TCRdb running MiXCR on the 5' RACE reads. The sample yields about 770,000 distinct CDR3 sequences, approximately 44% seen once. Per sample, extraction of total RNA gave at least 6 micrograms in every case. The sequencing sample was made of blood. This clonotype originated in a man aged 55 to 70 in good health. The chain employs TRBV15 and TRBJ1-2; possibly TRBD1 for D (6 bases). The CDR3, as DNA: TGTGCCACCAGCAGCGGGACACCCTATGGCTACACCTTC. It is translated as CATSSGTPYGYTF.